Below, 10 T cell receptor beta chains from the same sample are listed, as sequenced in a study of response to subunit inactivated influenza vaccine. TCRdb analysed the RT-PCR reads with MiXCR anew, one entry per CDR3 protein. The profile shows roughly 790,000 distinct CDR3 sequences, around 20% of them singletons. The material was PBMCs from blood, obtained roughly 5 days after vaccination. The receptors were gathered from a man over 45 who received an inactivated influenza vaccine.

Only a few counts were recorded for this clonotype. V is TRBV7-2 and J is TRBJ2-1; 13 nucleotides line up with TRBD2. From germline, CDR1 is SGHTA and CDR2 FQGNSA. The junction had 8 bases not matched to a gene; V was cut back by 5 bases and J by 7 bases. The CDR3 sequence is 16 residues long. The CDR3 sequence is CASSEAGLAGTNEQFF. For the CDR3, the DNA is TGTGCCAGCAGCGAAGCGGGACTAGCGGGAACGAATGAGCAGTTCTTC.

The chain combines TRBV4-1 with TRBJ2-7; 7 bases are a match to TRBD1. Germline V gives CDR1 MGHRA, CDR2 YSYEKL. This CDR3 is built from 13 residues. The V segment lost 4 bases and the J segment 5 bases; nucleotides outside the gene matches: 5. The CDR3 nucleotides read TGCGCCAGCAGCCCCCGGGACAGCGACGAGCAGTACTTC. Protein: CASSPRDSDEQYF.

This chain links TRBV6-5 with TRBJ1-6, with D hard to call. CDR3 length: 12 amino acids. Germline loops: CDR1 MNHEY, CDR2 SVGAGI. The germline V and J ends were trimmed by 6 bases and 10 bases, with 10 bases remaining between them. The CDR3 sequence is CASRTANSPLHF. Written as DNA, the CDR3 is TGTGCCAGCAGAACGGCGAACTCACCCCTCCACTTT.

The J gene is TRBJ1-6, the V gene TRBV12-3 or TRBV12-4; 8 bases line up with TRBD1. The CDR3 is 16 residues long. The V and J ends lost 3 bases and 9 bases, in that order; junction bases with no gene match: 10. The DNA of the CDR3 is TGTGCCAGCAGTTTGCAGGGGGCTTATTGGGGTTCACCCCTCCACTTT. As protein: CASSLQGAYWGSPLHF.

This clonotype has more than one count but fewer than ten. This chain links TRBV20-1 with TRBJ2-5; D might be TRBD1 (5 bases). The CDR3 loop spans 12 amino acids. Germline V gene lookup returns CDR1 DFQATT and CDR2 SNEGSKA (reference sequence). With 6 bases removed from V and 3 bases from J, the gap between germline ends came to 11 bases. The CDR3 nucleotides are TGCAGTGCCAGAAGCAGGGAAGAGACCCAGTACTTC. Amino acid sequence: CSARSREETQYF.

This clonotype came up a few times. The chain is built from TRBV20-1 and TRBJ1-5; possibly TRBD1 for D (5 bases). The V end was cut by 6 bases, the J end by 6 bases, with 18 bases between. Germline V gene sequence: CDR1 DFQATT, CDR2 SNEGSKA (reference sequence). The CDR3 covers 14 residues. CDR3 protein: CSAVRSGPGQPQHF. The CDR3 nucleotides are TGCAGTGCAGTAAGGTCAGGGCCTGGTCAGCCCCAGCATTTT.

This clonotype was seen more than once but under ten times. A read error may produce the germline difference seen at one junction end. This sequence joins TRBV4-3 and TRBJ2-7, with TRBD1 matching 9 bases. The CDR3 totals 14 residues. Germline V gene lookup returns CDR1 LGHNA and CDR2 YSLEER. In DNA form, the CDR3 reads TGTGCCAGCAGCCAAATGACAGGGGGCTACGAGCAGTACTTC. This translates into CASSQMTGGYEQYF.

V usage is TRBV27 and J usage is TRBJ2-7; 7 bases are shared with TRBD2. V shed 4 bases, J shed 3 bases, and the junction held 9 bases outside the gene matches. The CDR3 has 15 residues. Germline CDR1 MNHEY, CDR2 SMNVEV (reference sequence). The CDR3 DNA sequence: TGTGCCAGCAGTTACGGGGCCCGCGGGGGCTACGAGCAGTACTTC. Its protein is CASSYGARGGYEQYF.

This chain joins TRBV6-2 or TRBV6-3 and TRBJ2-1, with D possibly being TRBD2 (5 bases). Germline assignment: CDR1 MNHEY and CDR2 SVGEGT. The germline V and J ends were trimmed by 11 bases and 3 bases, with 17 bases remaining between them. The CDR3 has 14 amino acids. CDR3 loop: CAEAGGPNYNEQFF. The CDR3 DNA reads TGTGCCGAGGCAGGAGGCCCGAACTACAATGAGCAGTTCTTC.

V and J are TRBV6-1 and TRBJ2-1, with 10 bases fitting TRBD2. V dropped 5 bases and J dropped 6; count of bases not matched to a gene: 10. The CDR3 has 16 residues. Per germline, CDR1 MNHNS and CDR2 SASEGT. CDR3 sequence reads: CASSPNGLAVSNEQFF. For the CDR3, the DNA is TGTGCCAGCAGTCCCAATGGACTAGCGGTTAGCAATGAGCAGTTCTTC.